Given below is one T cell receptor (beta chain) in context. Its antigen remains unknown. Expressed TCRB transcripts were sequenced because the isolated RNA had all been reverse transcribed beforehand. Clones were sequenced by immunoSEQ multiplex PCR, and TCRdb holds only the in-frame ones, with some missing. The data contain approximately 170,000 clones, approximately 8.1% of them singletons. The sample is drawn from a study of beta chain features in type 1 diabetes. Background on the study: Sorted cells from all samples, numbering about 100,000,000, were examined. Regarding the study as a whole: Type 1 diabetes patients had moderately but significantly shorter TCRB CDR3s in all four CD4+ subsets. Cells with high TCR expression could be over-represented by cDNA sequencing.

V lost 1 base and J 0 bases, leaving 9 bases between the germline ends. Germline V gene lookup returns CDR1 MNHEY and CDR2 SMNVEV (reference sequence). CDR3 size: 15 residues. The rearrangement links TRBV27 to TRBJ1-2; D remains unclear. This receptor was obtained from a middle-aged woman with type 1 diabetes. Sequenced: central memory CD4+ T cells from blood. The CDR3: CASSLWADTNYGYTF. Here the CDR3 DNA reads TGTGCCAGCAGTTTATGGGCAGATACTAACTATGGCTACACCTTC.